This is a list of T cell receptor beta chains from one sample in a study of T cells in Graves' hyperthyroidism and ophthalmopathy. TCRdb ran MiXCR on the multiplex PCR reads and lists one entry per CDR3 protein. The table lists hundreds of thousands of distinct CDR3 sequences, around 20% of them singletons, with 16% in the top ten. Sequencing input: blood. These receptors all come from a woman in her fifties or sixties with Graves' hyperthyroidism that later progressed to Graves' ophthalmopathy. CDR3s include the opening cysteine and the closing phenylalanine or tryptophan. A D gene is named only where the DNA matches it firmly. Size tells how often a clone was seen (once, few, many) or the class of an expanded clone, and some rows leave it out.

>many|TRBJ2-2|TRBV6-6|12|NA
CASSYSAGELFF
TGTGCCAGCAGTTACTCGGCCGGGGAGCTGTTTTTT
>many|TRBJ2-5|TRBV12-3/TRBV12-4|13|NA
CASKPGDSETQYF
TGTGCCAGCAAACCGGGGGATTCGGAGACCCAGTACTTC
>NA|TRBJ1-4|TRBV10-3|14|TRBD1
CAISADRVNEKLFF
TGTGCCATCAGTGCGGACAGGGTAAATGAAAAACTGTTTTTT
>few|TRBJ1-5|TRBV5-5|15|NA
CASSLGSESNQPQHF
TGTGCCAGCAGCTTGGGTTCGGAGAGCAATCAGCCCCAGCATTTT
>NA|TRBJ1-1|TRBV29-1|12|NA
CSVEGRDTEAFF
TGCAGCGTTGAAGGGAGGGACACTGAAGCTTTCTTT
>few|TRBJ2-2|TRBV20-1|18|TRBD2
CSARDPGASGGNTGELFF
TGCAGTGCTAGAGACCCCGGGGCTAGCGGGGGCAACACCGGGGAGCTGTTTTTT
>few|TRBJ2-1|TRBV13|13|NA
CASSSGLDNEQFF
TGTGCCAGCAGCTCGGGGCTGGACAATGAGCAGTTCTTC
>many|TRBJ2-5|TRBV11-2|12|NA
CASSFWGETQYF
TGTGCCAGCAGCTTCTGGGGGGAGACCCAGTACTTC
>many|TRBJ1-1|TRBV27|15|TRBD1
CASSPRGLVDTEAFF
TGTGCCAGCAGTCCCAGGGGGCTCGTGGACACTGAAGCTTTCTTT
>many|TRBJ2-5|TRBV20-1|12|NA
CSADYSGETQYF
TGCAGTGCAGACTACAGTGGGGAGACCCAGTACTTC
>few|TRBJ1-5|TRBV7-8|15|NA
CASSLARNHNQPQHF
TGTGCCAGCAGCTTAGCGCGGAACCACAATCAGCCCCAGCATTTT
>NA|TRBJ1-3|TRBV20-1|13|NA
CSASSHSGNTIYF
TGCAGTGCTAGCAGTCACTCTGGAAACACCATATATTTT
>few|TRBJ2-7|TRBV12-3/TRBV12-4|16|NA
CASSLGYGQEIYEQYF
TGTGCCAGCAGTTTAGGATACGGCCAGGAGATCTACGAGCAGTACTTC
>many|TRBJ2-7|TRBV20-1|12|TRBD1
CSASSGGYEQYF
TGCAGTGCTAGTTCAGGGGGCTACGAGCAGTACTTC
>NA|TRBJ1-4|TRBV27|13|NA
CASSLGQFEKLFF
TGTGCCAGCAGCCTCGGACAGTTTGAAAAACTGTTTTTT
>NA|TRBJ1-2|TRBV19|14|NA
CASSMSISADGYTF
TGTGCCAGTAGTATGTCAATTTCGGCAGACGGCTACACCTTC
>many|TRBJ2-5|TRBV24-1|15|TRBD1
CATSDPTGSGETQYF
TGTGCCACCAGTGACCCGACAGGGAGTGGAGAGACCCAGTACTTC
>many|TRBJ1-3|TRBV7-6|16|NA
CASSLEEGLSGNTIYF
TGTGCCAGCAGCTTAGAGGAGGGACTCTCTGGAAACACCATATATTTT
>NA|TRBJ2-2|TRBV24-1|13|NA
CATSDSYTGELFF
TGTGCCACCAGTGATTCCTACACCGGGGAGCTGTTTTTT
>NA|TRBJ1-4|TRBV10-3|12|NA
CAAGSPNEKLFF
TGTGCCGCGGGTTCGCCTAATGAAAAACTGTTTTTT
>NA|TRBJ2-3|TRBV2|15|NA
CASKGRGLNTDTQYF
TGTGCCAGCAAAGGCCGAGGACTAAACACAGATACGCAGTATTTT
>NA|TRBJ1-4|TRBV12-3/TRBV12-4|16|TRBD1
CASSPTWDRDNEKLFF
TGTGCCAGCAGCCCGACGTGGGACAGGGATAATGAAAAACTGTTTTTT
>NA|TRBJ2-3|TRBV6-1|15|NA
CASSESPSRRDTQYF
TGTGCCAGCAGTGAATCCCCCTCTCGTCGGGATACGCAGTATTTT
>NA|TRBJ2-3|TRBV7-3|14|NA
CASSSPGATDTQYF
TGTGCCAGCAGCTCCCCCGGGGCCACAGATACGCAGTATTTT
>few|TRBJ2-1|TRBV20-1|15|TRBD2
CSAYPLAGAPNEQFF
TGCAGTGCTTACCCACTAGCGGGGGCGCCGAATGAGCAGTTCTTC